This T cell receptor (beta chain) derives from a study of blood T cell repertoires in COVID-19. Study at large: Material from acute and convalescent COVID-19 was sourced from the United States, Italy and Spain. Sources were T cells, B-cell-depleted T cells, or PBMCs; the material itself was cDNA or gDNA.

Adults between about 18 and 89 years of age took part from about two dozen US areas. This CDR3 contains 14 residues. Germline assignment: CDR1 SGHRS and CDR2 YFSETQ. With V trimmed by 3 bases and J by 5 bases, 4 bases remained unmatched. Libraries were prepared by immunoSEQ multiplex PCR; TCRdb keeps only in-frame clonotypes and omits some of them. Here the sample spans 150,000 to 200,000 clones, around nine tenths being singletons. The material sequenced was PBMCs or T cells enriched from blood (not recorded which). The sequence was obtained from a woman under 30 who had recovered from COVID-19. J is TRBJ1-1 and V is TRBV5-1; 10 bases are a match to TRBD1. The CDR3 reads CASSSGQGKTEAFF. The CDR3 nucleotides are TGCGCCAGCAGCTCGGGACAGGGGAAGACTGAAGCTTTCTTT.